This T cell receptor beta chain was captured by sequencing in a study of shared clonotypes between healthy human individuals. Germline CDR1 MNHNS, CDR2 SASEGT. Trimming shortened V by 8 bases and J by 2 bases, and 11 bases separated the two germline ends. The CDR3 is 13 residues long. As concerns this clone: The target antigen is unknown.

Libraries were prepared by immunoSEQ multiplex PCR; TCRdb keeps only in-frame clonotypes and omits some of them. The sample consists of 2 million to 2.5 million clones, approximately 93% of them appearing once. General study results and limits: Estimated richness values were generally larger in naive subsets than in memory subsets.

Sequenced material: naive CD4+ T cells from PBMCs. Stated subset: CD45RA+ positively selected. This sequence was found in a man younger than 30 in good health. Some clones in this sample may be carry-over from other donors' samples. J is TRBJ2-3 and V is TRBV6-1; tentative D call: TRBD2 (6 bases). This CDR3 reads CASRERYTDTQYF. CDR3 DNA sequence: TGTGCCAGCCGGGAGCGGTACACAGATACGCAGTATTTT.